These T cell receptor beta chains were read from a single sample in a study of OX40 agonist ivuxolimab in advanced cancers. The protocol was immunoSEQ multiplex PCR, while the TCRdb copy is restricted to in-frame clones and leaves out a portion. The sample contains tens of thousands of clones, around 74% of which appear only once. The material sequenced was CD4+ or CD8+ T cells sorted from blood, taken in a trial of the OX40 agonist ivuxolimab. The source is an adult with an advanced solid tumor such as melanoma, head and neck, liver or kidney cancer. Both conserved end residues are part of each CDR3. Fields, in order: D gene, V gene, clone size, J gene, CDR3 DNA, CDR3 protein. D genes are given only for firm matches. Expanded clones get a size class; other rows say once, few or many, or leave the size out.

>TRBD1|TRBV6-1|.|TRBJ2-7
TGTGCCAGCCTAAAAGACAGGGCTTACGAGCAGTACTTC
CASLKDRAYEQYF
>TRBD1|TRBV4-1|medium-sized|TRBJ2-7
TGCGCCAGCAGCCACTCACGGGACAGCTCCCCTCTCGAGCAGTACTTC
CASSHSRDSSPLEQYF
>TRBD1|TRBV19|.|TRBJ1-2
TGTGCCAGTGGCCGGGACAGGGGTGGAAACACCTTC
CASGRDRGGNTF
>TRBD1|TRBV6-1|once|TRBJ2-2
TGTGCCAGCAGTGTGGCGCCGGGACAGGGTTCCGGGGAGCTGTTTTTT
CASSVAPGQGSGELFF
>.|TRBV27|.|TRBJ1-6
TGTGCCAGCAGTTTATTAGGTTCGGGACCGGGGGTTCCCACCCTCCACTTT
CASSLLGSGPGVPTLHF
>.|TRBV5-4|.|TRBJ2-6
TGTGCCAGCAGCTTGGGAGGGTCTGCTGGGGCCAACGTCCTGACTTTC
CASSLGGSAGANVLTF
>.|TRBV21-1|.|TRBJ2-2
TGTGCCAGCAGCAAAGGCGGGCAGCCCACCGGGGAGCTGTTTTTT
CASSKGGQPTGELFF
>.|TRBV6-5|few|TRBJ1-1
TGTGCCAGCAGTTCGGGGGGGCGAGGGAACACTGAAGCTTTCTTT
CASSSGGRGNTEAFF
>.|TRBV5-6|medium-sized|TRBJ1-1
TGTGCCAGCAGCTCAAGAGGGGCGCGGGGCACTGAAGCTTTCTTT
CASSSRGARGTEAFF
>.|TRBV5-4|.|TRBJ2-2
TGTGCCAGCAGCTTGTATGGGACATCGAACACCGGGGAGCTGTTTTTT
CASSLYGTSNTGELFF
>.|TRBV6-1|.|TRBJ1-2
TGTGCCAGCAGTGGGCCCGGGTTCCCAATCTATGGCTACACCTTC
CASSGPGFPIYGYTF
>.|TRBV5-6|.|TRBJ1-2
TGTGCCAGCAGCTTCCGACTAGATGGCTACACCTTC
CASSFRLDGYTF
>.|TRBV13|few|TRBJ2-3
TGTGCCAGCAGCTTAGTAGGGTTACCAGATACGCAGTATTTT
CASSLVGLPDTQYF
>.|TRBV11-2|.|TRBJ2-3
TGTGCCAGCAGGTCCCGGGGGGCCCCAGATACGCAGTATTTT
CASRSRGAPDTQYF
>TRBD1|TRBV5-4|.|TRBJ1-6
TGTGCCAGCAGCGGACAGGATTCACCCCTCCACTTT
CASSGQDSPLHF
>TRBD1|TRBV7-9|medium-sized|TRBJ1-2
TGTGCCACCAGGGGGAATGGCTACACCTTC
CATRGNGYTF
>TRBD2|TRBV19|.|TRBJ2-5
TGTGCCAGTAGCTTTGGGACTAGCGGGGGGAGGGGGACCCAGTACTTC
CASSFGTSGGRGTQYF
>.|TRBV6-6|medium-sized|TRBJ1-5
TGTGCCAGCAGTTACTCCTTAAATCAGCCCCAGCATTTT
CASSYSLNQPQHF
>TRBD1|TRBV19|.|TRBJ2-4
TGTGCCAGTATCCCGGACAGGGAGGAGATGGCCAAAAACATTCAGTACTTC
CASIPDREEMAKNIQYF